This TCR beta chain was observed in a study of radiotherapy plus CTLA-4 blockade in lung cancer. Study results and caveats: Clones of tumor-derived TCRs expanded in blood after radiotherapy plus ipilimumab.

Libraries were prepared by immunoSEQ multiplex PCR; TCRdb keeps only in-frame clonotypes and omits some of them. The sample gives roughly 66,000 clones, about four fifths of which show up once; 4% to 5% is in the top ten. CDR3 length: 19 amino acids. CDR1 is MDHEN, CDR2 SYDVKM, per germline. V gave up 8 bases and J gave up 1 base; unmatched junction bases: 21. This clone appeared once. Its antigen is not identified. This TCR came from a human donor with non-small cell lung cancer who had a partial response to radiotherapy plus ipilimumab. This specimen was peripheral blood, taken from a patient treated with radiotherapy plus ipilimumab. The rearrangement uses TRBV28 and TRBJ2-5; 8 nucleotides agree with TRBD2. CDR3 protein: CASLHGGAIHQTTQETQYF. CDR3 nucleotide sequence: TGTGCCAGCTTACACGGGGGGGCTATCCATCAAACCACCCAAGAGACCCAGTACTTC.